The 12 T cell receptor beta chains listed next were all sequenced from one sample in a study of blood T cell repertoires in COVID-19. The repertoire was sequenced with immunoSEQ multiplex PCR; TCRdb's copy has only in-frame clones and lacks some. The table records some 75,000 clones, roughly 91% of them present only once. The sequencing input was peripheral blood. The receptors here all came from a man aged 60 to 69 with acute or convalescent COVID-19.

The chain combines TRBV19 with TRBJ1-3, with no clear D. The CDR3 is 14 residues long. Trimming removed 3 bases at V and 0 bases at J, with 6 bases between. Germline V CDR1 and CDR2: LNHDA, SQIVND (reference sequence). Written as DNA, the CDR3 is TGTGCCAGTAGTATGGGCACCTCTGGAAACACCATATATTTT. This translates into CASSMGTSGNTIYF.

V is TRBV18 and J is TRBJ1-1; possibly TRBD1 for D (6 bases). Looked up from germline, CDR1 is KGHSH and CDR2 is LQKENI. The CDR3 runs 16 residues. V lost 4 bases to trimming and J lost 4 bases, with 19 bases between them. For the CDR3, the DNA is TGTGCCAGCTCACTCGACTTTAGGGGGGGGGCCACTGAAGCTTTCTTT. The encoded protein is CASSLDFRGGATEAFF.

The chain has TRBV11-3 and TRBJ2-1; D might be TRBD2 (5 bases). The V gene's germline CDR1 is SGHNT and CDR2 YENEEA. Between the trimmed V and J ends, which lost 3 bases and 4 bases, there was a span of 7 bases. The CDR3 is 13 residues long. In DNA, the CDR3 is TGTGCCAGCAGCTTCCCGGGGTACAATGAGCAGTTCTTC. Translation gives CASSFPGYNEQFF. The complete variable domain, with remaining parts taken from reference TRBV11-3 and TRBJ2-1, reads EAGVVQSPRYKIIEKKQPVAFWCNPISGHNTLYWYLQNLGQGPELLIRYENEEAVDDSQLPKDRFSAERLKGVDSTLKIQPAELGDSAVYLCASSFPGYNEQFFGPGTRLTVL.

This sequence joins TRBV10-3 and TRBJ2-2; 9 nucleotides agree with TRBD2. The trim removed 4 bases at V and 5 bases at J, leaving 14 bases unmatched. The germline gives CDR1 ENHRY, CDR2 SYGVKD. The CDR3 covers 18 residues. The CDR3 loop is CAISVGLAGLLGTGELFF. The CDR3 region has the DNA TGTGCCATCAGTGTGGGGCTAGCGGGACTGCTCGGGACCGGGGAGCTGTTTTTT.

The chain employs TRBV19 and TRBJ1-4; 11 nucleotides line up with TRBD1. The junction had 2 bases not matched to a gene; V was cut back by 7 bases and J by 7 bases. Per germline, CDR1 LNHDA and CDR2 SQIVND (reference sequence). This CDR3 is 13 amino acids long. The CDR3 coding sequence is TGTGCCAGTACGGGACAGGGGGGTGAAAAACTGTTTTTT. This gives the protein CASTGQGGEKLFF.

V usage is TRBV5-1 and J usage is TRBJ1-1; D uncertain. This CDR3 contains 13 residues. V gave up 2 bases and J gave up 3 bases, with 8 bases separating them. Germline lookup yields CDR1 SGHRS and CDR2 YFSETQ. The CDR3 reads CASSLSIDTEAFF. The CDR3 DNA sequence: TGCGCCAGCAGCTTATCCATAGACACTGAAGCTTTCTTT.

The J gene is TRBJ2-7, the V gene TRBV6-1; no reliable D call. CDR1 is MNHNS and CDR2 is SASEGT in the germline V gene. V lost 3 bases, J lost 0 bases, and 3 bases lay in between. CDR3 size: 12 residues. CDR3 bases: TGTGCCAGCAGTGACGTCTCCTACGAGCAGTACTTC. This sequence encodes CASSDVSYEQYF.

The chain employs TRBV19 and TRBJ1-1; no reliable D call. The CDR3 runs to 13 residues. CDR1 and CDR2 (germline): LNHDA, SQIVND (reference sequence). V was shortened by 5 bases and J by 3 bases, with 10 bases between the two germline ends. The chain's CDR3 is CASSWQVDTEAFF. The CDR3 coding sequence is TGTGCCAGTAGTTGGCAGGTGGACACTGAAGCTTTCTTT.

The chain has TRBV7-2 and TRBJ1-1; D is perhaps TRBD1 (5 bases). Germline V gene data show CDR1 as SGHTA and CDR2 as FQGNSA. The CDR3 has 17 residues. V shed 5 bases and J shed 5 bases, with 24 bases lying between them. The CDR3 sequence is CASSPGGGAGKRTEAFF. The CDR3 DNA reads TGTGCCAGCAGCCCTGGCGGTGGGGCAGGAAAAAGGACTGAAGCTTTCTTT.

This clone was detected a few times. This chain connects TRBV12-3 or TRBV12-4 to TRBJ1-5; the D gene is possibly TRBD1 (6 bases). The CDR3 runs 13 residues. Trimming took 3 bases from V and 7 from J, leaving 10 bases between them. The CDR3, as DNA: TGTGCCAGCAGTTTTGGGACATTCCAGCCCCAGCATTTT. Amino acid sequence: CASSFGTFQPQHF.

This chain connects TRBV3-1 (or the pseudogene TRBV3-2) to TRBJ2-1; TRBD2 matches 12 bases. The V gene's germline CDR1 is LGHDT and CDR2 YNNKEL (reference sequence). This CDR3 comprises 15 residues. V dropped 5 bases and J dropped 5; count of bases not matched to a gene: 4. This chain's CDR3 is CASSLGLAGNNEQFF. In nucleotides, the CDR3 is TGTGCCAGCAGCTTAGGACTAGCGGGAAACAATGAGCAGTTCTTC.

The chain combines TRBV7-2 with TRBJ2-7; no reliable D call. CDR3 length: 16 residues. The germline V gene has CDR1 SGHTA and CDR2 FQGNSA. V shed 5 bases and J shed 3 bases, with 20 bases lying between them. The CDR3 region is CASSVRPRQDLYEQYF. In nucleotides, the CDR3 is TGTGCCAGCAGCGTCCGACCCCGACAAGACCTCTACGAGCAGTACTTC.